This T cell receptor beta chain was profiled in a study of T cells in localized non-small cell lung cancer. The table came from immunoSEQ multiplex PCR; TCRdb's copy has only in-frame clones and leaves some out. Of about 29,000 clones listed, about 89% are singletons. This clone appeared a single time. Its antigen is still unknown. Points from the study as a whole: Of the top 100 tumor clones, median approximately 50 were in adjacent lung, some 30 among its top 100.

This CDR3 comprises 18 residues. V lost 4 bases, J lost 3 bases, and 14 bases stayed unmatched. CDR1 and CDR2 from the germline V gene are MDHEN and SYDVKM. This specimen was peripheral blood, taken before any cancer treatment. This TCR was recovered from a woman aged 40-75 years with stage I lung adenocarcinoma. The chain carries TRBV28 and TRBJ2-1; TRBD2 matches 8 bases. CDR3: CASSSSPGLGTSYNEQFF. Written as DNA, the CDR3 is TGTGCCAGCAGTTCGTCCCCCGGGTTGGGGACTAGCTACAATGAGCAGTTCTTC.